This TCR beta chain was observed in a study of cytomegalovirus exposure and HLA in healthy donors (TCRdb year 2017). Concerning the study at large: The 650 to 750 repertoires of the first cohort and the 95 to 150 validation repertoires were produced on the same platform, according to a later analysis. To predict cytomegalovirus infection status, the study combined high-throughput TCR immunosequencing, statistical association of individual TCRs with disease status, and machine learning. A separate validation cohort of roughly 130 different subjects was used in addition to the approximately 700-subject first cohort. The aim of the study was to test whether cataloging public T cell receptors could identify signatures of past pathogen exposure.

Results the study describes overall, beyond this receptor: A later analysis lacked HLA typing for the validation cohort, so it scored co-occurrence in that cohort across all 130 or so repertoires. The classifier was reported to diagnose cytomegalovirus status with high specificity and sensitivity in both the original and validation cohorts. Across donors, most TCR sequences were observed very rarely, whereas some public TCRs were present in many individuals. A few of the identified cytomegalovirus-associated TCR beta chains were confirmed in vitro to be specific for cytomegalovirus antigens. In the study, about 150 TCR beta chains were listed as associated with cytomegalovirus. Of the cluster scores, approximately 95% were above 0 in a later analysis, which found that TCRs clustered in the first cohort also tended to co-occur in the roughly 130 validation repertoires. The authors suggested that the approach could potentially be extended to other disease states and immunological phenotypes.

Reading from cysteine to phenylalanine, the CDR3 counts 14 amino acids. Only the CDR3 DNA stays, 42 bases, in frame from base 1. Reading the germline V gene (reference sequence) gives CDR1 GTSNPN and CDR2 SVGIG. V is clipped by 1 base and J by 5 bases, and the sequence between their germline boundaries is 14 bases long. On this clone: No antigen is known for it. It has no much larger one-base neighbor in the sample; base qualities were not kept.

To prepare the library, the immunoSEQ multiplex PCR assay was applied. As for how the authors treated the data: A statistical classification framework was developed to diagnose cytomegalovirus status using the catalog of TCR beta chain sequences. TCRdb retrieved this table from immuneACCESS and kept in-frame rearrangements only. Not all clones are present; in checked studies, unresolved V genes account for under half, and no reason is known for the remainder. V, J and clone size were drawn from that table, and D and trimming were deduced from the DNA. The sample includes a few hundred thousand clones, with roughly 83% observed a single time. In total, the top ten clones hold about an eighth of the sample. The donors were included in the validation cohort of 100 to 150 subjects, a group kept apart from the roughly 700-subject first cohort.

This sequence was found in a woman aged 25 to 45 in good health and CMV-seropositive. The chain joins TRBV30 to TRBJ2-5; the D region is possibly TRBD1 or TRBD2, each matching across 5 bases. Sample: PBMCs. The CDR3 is CAWSGLIEGETQYF. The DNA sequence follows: TGTGCCTGGAGTGGCCTAATAGAGGGGGAGACCCAGTACTTC.